The 20 T cell receptor beta chains given below trace back to one sample, sequenced in a study of blood T cell repertoires in COVID-19. Using immunoSEQ multiplex PCR, the repertoire was profiled, and TCRdb retains in-frame clones only, with some absent. The repertoire includes 200,000 to 250,000 clones, about nine tenths of them detected once, and less than 3% sits in the top ten. The specimen sequenced was peripheral blood. The source is a woman aged 55-69 years with acute or convalescent COVID-19.

V and J are TRBV5-4 and TRBJ2-3, with D unclear. Germline lookup yields CDR1 SGHNT and CDR2 YYREEE (reference sequence). V was cut by 4 bases and J by 1 base, with 10 bases left in between. The length of the CDR3 is 14 residues. The CDR3 sequence: CASSARLRTDTQYF. The CDR3 bases are TGTGCCAGCAGCGCCAGGCTGCGCACAGATACGCAGTATTTT.

The chain links TRBV27 to TRBJ1-3, with a weak D call TRBD1 (6 bases). Germline V CDR1 and CDR2: MNHEY, SMNVEV (reference sequence). This CDR3 comprises 18 residues. V lost 3 bases and J 0 bases, leaving 18 bases between the germline ends. CDR3 nucleotide sequence: TGTGCCAGCAGTTTGTCGTTCTGGACAGCCACCTCTGGAAACACCATATATTTT. It codes for CASSLSFWTATSGNTIYF.

The V call is TRBV28, the J call TRBJ1-5, with TRBD1 matching over 9 bases. The CDR3 has 16 residues. The V and J ends lost 5 bases and 0 bases, in that order; junction bases with no gene match: 5. Looked up from germline, CDR1 is MDHEN and CDR2 is SYDVKM. CDR3 residues: CASSLDRGSSNQPQHF. CDR3 coding DNA: TGTGCCAGCAGTCTCGACAGGGGGAGTAGCAATCAGCCCCAGCATTTT.

This clone has only one observation. This sequence joins TRBV18 and TRBJ2-7, with D uncertain. V was clipped by 6 bases and J by 0 bases, with 9 bases between them. CDR3 length: 13 amino acids. The V gene's germline CDR1 is KGHSH and CDR2 LQKENI. CDR3 sequence: CASSQALSYEQYF. Written as DNA, the CDR3 is TGTGCCAGCTCGCAGGCACTCTCCTACGAGCAGTACTTC.

This clone has a handful of counts. DNA of the CDR3: TGTGCCAGCAAAGGACAGGGAGCCGGGGAGCTGTTTTTT. It translates to CASKGQGAGELFF. This chain links TRBV2 with TRBJ2-2; TRBD1 matches at 8 bases. CDR3 length: 13 amino acids. Germline CDR1 is SNHLY and CDR2 is FYNNEI. Trimming took 7 bases from V and 6 from J; bases not matched to a gene: 4.

The CDR3 nucleotides are TGTGCCAGTAGTTCCGGGAGGGGAACAGCAGGAAACACCATATATTTT. Translation: CASSSGRGTAGNTIYF. The V call is TRBV19, the J call TRBJ1-3, with D maybe TRBD1 (5 bases). The CDR3 length is 16 residues. Germline V CDR1 and CDR2: LNHDA, SQIVND (reference sequence). The ends were cut back, 5 bases at V and 4 bases at J, with 18 bases in the middle.

CDR3 residues: CASSPTGGFGNTIYF. The CDR3 bases are TGTGCCAGCAGCCCAACAGGGGGCTTCGGAAACACCATATATTTT. The genes are TRBV11-2 and TRBJ1-3, with 9 nucleotides matching TRBD1. V shed 5 bases and J 4 bases; nucleotides not matched to a gene: 6. Germline assignment: CDR1 SGHAT and CDR2 FQNNGV. This CDR3 has 15 amino acids.

This chain links TRBV28 with TRBJ2-6; 7 bases are a match to TRBD2. Unmatched junction bases numbered 10, after V lost 5 bases and J lost 3 bases. The CDR3 loop spans 17 amino acids. Germline CDR1 MDHEN, CDR2 SYDVKM. The CDR3 is CASSDPRAGVGANVLTF. The CDR3 DNA is TGTGCCAGCAGTGACCCCCGTGCGGGGGTTGGGGCCAACGTCCTGACTTTC.

In its sample, this clone was seen a few times. This rearrangement joins TRBV16 to TRBJ1-4; D possibly corresponds to TRBD1 (6 bases). The germline gives CDR1 KGHSY, CDR2 FQNENV. Trimming cost V 5 bases and J 0 bases, with 10 bases left between them. The CDR3 length is 15 residues. The CDR3 reads CASSKNRATNEKLFF. The CDR3 nucleotides read TGTGCCAGCAGCAAAAACAGGGCAACTAATGAAAAACTGTTTTTT.

The chain is built from TRBV18 and TRBJ2-1; D is uncertain. V dropped 3 bases and J dropped 0 bases, with 12 bases sitting between them. The CDR3 has 16 residues. Germline V lookup: CDR1 KGHSH, CDR2 LQKENI. The CDR3 bases are TGTGCCAGCTCACCCCCCAGCGCGAGCTCCTACAATGAGCAGTTCTTC. It codes for CASSPPSASSYNEQFF.

The CDR3 DNA reads TGCGCCAGCAGCTATGAGCGGGACAGGGGGCTCAATGAGCAGTTCTTC. Translating it yields CASSYERDRGLNEQFF. The chain couples TRBV10-1 to TRBJ2-1; 12 bases are a match to TRBD1. The CDR3 is 16 residues long. Germline CDR1 reads WNHNN; CDR2 reads SYGVQD (reference sequence). The trim removed 6 bases at V and 6 bases at J, leaving 9 bases unmatched.

J is TRBJ1-2 and V is TRBV6-5; possibly TRBD1 for D (6 bases). Germline CDR1 and CDR2: MNHEY and SVGAGI. The CDR3 covers 14 residues. Trimming pared 5 bases from V and 6 bases from J, leaving 16 bases between. The CDR3 is CASSISRGANGYTF. DNA for the CDR3: TGTGCCAGCAGTATCTCCCGGGGGGCCAATGGCTACACCTTC.

The rearrangement links TRBV11-3 to TRBJ2-3; a weak D match, TRBD1 (6 bases). V was clipped by 5 bases and J by 3 bases, with 12 bases between them. Germline loops: CDR1 SGHNT, CDR2 YENEEA. The CDR3 extends over 14 amino acids. CDR3 nucleotides: TGTGCCAGCAGCCTAACAGGGCCTACAGATACGCAGTATTTT. It yields the protein CASSLTGPTDTQYF.

The CDR3 DNA reads TGTGCCAGCAGTTACGGACAGGGGAACACAGATACGCAGTATTTT. Translating it yields CASSYGQGNTDTQYF. V and J are TRBV6-6 and TRBJ2-3, with 9 bases identical to TRBD1. V lost 2 bases and J lost 2; bases outside the gene matches: 2. CDR1 is MNHNY, CDR2 SVGAGI, per germline (reference sequence). The CDR3 loop spans 15 amino acids.

The chain links TRBV4-1 to TRBJ2-3, with TRBD2 matching over 12 bases. Germline trimming cut 4 bases from V and 7 bases from J; bases unmatched to any gene: 12. This CDR3 contains 17 residues. The germline gives CDR1 MGHRA, CDR2 YSYEKL. The CDR3 DNA follows: TGCGCCAGCAGCCCAACTGGGACTAGCGGGCCGTCGAATACGCAGTATTTT. Protein: CASSPTGTSGPSNTQYF.

The CDR3 region has the DNA TGTGCCAGCAGTGACACAGGGAGCTCCTACAATGAGCAGTTCTTC. This codes for CASSDTGSSYNEQFF. The V call is TRBV6-4, the J call TRBJ2-1; a weak D match, TRBD1 (6 bases). The CDR3 covers 15 residues. The ends were cut back, 2 bases at V and 0 bases at J, with 8 bases in the middle. Germline values: CDR1 MRHNA, CDR2 SNTAGT.

The rearrangement links TRBV7-2 to TRBJ1-2; D is undetermined. The CDR3 loop spans 16 amino acids. Looked up from germline, CDR1 is SGHTA and CDR2 is FQGNSA. V shed 1 base and J shed 0 bases, with 12 bases lying between them. DNA for the CDR3: TGTGCCAGCAGCTTAGAGTTGACATCTCCTAACTATGGCTACACCTTC. It codes for CASSLELTSPNYGYTF.

The chain combines TRBV7-2 with TRBJ2-6; possibly TRBD1 for D (6 bases). Trimming removed 4 bases from V and 0 bases from J, with 10 bases in between. The CDR3 consists of 16 residues. Germline lookup yields CDR1 SGHTA and CDR2 FQGNSA. The CDR3 coding sequence is TGTGCCAGCAGCTGGACAGTGAACTCTGGGGCCAACGTCCTGACTTTC. Amino acid sequence: CASSWTVNSGANVLTF.

The rearrangement uses TRBV6-6 and TRBJ2-7; TRBD1 matches at 9 bases. V shed 6 bases, J shed 5 bases, and the junction held 11 bases outside the gene matches. The CDR3 extends over 15 amino acids. The germline V gene encodes CDR1 MNHNY and CDR2 SVGAGI (reference sequence). In nucleotides, the CDR3 is TGTGCCAGCAGCTCCTTTCCGGGACAGGGTAACGAGCAGTACTTC. Translation gives CASSSFPGQGNEQYF.

V is TRBV5-8 and J is TRBJ1-2, with D unresolved. The CDR3 is 14 amino acids. With 0 bases removed from V and 8 bases from J, the gap between germline ends came to 14 bases. Germline assignment: CDR1 SGHTS and CDR2 YDEGEE. Here the CDR3 DNA reads TGTGCCAGCAGCTTGGGCGGCCTGTCAAGCGGCTACACCTTC. Amino acids: CASSLGGLSSGYTF.